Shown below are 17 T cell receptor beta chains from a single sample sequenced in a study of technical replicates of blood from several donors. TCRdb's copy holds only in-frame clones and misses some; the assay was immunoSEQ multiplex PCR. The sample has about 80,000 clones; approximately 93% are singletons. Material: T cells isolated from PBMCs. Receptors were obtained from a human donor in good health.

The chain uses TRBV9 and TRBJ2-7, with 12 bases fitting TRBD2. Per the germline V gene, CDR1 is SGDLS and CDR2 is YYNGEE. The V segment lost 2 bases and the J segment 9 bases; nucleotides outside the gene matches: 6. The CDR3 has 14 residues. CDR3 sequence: CASSVSSGGGPQYF. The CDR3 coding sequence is TGTGCCAGCAGCGTCTCTAGCGGGGGGGGTCCGCAGTACTTC.

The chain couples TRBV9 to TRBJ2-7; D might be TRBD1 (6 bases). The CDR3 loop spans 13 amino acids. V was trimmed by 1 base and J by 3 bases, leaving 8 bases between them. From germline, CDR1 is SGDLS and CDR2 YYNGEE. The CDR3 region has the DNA TGTGCCAGCAGCGTAATAGGGGGCTACGAGCAGTACTTC. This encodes CASSVIGGYEQYF.

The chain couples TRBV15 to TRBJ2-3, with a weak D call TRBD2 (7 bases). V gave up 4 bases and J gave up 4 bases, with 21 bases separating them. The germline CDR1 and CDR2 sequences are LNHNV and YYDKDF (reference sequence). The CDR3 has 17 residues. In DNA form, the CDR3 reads TGTGCCACCAGCAAAAAATATTCGGGGGGCGGATCAGATACGCAGTATTTT. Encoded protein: CATSKKYSGGGSDTQYF.

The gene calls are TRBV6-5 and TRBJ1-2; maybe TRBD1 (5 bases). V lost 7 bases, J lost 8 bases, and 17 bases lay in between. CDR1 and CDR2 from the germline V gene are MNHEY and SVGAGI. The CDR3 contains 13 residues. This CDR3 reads CASTRTPSRGYTF. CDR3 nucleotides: TGTGCCAGCACCAGGACACCTTCGCGAGGCTACACCTTC.

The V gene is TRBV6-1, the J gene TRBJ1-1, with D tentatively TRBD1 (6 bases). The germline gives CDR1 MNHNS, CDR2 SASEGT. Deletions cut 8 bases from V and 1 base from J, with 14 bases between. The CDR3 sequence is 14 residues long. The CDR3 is CASGGPHENTEAFF. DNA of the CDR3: TGTGCCAGCGGGGGCCCACACGAGAACACTGAAGCTTTCTTT.

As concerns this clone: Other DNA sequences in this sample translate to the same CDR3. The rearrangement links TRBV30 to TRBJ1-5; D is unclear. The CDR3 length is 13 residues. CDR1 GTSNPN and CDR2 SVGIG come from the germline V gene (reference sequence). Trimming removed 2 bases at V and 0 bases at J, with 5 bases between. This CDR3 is CAWSSGSNQPQHF. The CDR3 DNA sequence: TGTGCCTGGAGTTCCGGTAGCAATCAGCCCCAGCATTTT.

Written as DNA, the CDR3 is TGTGCCAGCAGCGTAACAGGGGGACTTGAAAAACTGTTTTTT. It yields the protein CASSVTGGLEKLFF. V and J are TRBV9 and TRBJ1-4; 8 bases agree with TRBD1. V was clipped by 1 base and J by 7 bases; unmatched bases: 3. Germline assignment: CDR1 SGDLS and CDR2 YYNGEE. The CDR3 sequence is 14 residues long. Based on the CDR3 plus reference TRBV9 and TRBJ1-4, the full variable domain is DSGVTQTPKHLITATGQRVTLRCSPRSGDLSVYWYQQSLDQGLQFLIQYYNGEERAKGNILERFSAQQFPDLHSELNLSSLELGDSALYFCASSVTGGLEKLFFGSGTQLSVL.

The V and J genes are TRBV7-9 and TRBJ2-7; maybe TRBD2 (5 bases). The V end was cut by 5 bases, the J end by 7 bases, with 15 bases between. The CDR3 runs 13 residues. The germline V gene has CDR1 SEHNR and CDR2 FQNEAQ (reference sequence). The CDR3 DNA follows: TGTGCCAGCAGCGCGGACGTCCCGGGGGAGCAGTACTTC. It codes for CASSADVPGEQYF.

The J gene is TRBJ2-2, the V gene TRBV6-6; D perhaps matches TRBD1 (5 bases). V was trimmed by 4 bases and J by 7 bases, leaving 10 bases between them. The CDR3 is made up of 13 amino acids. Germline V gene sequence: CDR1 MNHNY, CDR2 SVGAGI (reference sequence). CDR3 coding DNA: TGTGCCAGCAGTTTGGGGCGCCTCGGGGAGCTGTTTTTT. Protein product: CASSLGRLGELFF.

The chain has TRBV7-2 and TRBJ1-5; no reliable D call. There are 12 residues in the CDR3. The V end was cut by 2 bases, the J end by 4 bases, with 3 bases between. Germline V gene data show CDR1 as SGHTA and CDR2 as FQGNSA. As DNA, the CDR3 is TGTGCCAGCAGCTTAACTAATCAGCCCCAGCATTTT. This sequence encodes CASSLTNQPQHF.

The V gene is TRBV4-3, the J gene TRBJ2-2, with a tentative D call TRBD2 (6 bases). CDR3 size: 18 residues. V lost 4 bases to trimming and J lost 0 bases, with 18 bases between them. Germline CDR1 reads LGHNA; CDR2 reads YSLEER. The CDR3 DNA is TGCGCCAGCAGCCCCGGCTATCGGGCGGGGTCGAACACCGGGGAGCTGTTTTTT. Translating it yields CASSPGYRAGSNTGELFF.

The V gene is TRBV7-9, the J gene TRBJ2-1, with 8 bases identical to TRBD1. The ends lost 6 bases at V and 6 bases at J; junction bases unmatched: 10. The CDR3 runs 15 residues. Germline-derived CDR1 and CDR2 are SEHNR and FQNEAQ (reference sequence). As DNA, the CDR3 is TGTGCCAGCAGTTTGTGGTCGGACAGGGTCAATGAGCAGTTCTTC. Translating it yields CASSLWSDRVNEQFF.

Here the CDR3 DNA reads TGTGCCAGCAGCTTGGAGGGACAGCCGTGGGCTGAAGCTTTCTTT. Its protein product is CASSLEGQPWAEAFF. This chain joins TRBV7-2 and TRBJ1-1; 7 nucleotides agree with TRBD1. Germline-derived CDR1 and CDR2 are SGHTA and FQGNSA. The CDR3 runs to 15 residues. V gave up 3 bases and J gave up 6 bases; unmatched junction bases: 10.

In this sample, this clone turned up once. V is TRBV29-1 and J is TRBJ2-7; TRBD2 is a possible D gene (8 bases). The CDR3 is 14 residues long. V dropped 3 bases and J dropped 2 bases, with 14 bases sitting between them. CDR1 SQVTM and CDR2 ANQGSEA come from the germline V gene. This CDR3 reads CSVDVSGTAYEQYF. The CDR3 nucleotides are TGCAGCGTTGATGTTAGCGGGACAGCCTACGAGCAGTACTTC.

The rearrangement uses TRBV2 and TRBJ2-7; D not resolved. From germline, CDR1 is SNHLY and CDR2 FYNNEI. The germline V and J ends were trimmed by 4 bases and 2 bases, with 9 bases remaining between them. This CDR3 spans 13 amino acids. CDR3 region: CASSAVEAYEQYF. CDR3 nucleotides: TGTGCCAGCAGTGCGGTCGAAGCCTACGAGCAGTACTTC.

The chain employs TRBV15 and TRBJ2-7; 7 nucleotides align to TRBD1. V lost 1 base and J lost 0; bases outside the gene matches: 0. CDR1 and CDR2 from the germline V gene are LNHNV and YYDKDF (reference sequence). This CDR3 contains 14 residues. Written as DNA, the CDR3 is TGTGCCACCAGCAGAGGACAGGGCTCCTACGAGCAGTACTTC. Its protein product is CATSRGQGSYEQYF.

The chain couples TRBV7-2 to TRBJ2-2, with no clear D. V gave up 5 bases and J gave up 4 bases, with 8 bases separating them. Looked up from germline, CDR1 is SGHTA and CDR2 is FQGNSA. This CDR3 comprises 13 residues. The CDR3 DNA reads TGTGCCAGCAGCGAGACTCTCACCGGGGAGCTGTTTTTT. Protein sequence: CASSETLTGELFF. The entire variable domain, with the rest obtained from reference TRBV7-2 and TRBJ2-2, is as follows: GAGVSQSPSNKVTEKGKDVELRCDPISGHTALYWYRQSLGQGLEFLIYFQGNSAPDKSGLPSDRFSAERTGGSVSTLTIQRTQQEDSAVYLCASSETLTGELFFGEGSRLTVL.